The 20 T cell receptor beta chains below were found in one sample sequenced in a study of T-cell memory formation after mild COVID-19. MiXCR, applied by TCRdb to the 5' RACE reads, yields one record per CDR3 protein. The repertoire includes under 250,000 distinct CDR3 sequences, around 27% of them detected once, and about 10% sits in the top ten. The sequenced sample consisted of PBMCs or a T cell subset sorted from them (not recorded which). The receptors here all came from an adult woman who had mild COVID-19 (a few samples of this study predate the infection). Cell type and time point are not known.

This chain joins TRBV12-3 or TRBV12-4 and TRBJ1-1; D is undetermined. V was trimmed by 2 bases and J by 6 bases, leaving 10 bases between them. The CDR3 spans 13 residues. The CDR3 region has the DNA TGTGCCAGCAGTTTAATGCTCGGGTCTGAAGCTTTCTTT. Protein sequence: CASSLMLGSEAFF.

This clonotype appeared a few times. This chain joins TRBV10-3 and TRBJ1-1; TRBD1 matches 9 bases. Losses at the gene ends were 1 base for V and 11 bases for J; bases not matched to a gene: 8. Germline V gene sequence: CDR1 ENHRY, CDR2 SYGVKD. The CDR3 is made up of 14 amino acids. The chain's CDR3 is CAISEFGGQGIAFF. The CDR3 DNA reads TGTGCCATCAGTGAGTTCGGAGGACAGGGGATCGCTTTCTTT.

This clonotype was seen a handful of times. In DNA form, the CDR3 reads TGCGCCAGCAGCCTCGGACAGGGGCCCGTTCGACCCCTCCACTTT. Its protein product is CASSLGQGPVRPLHF. The V and J genes are TRBV5-1 and TRBJ1-6, with TRBD1 identical over 9 bases. Trimming took 4 bases from V and 12 from J; bases not matched to a gene: 11. Germline-derived CDR1 and CDR2 are SGHRS and YFSETQ. This CDR3 is 15 amino acids long. The variable domain in full, with the rest retrieved from reference TRBV5-1 and TRBJ1-6, is KAGVTQTPRYLIKTRGQQVTLSCSPISGHRSVSWYQQTPGQGLQFLFEYFSETQRNKGNFPGRFSGRQFSNSRSEMNVSTLELGDSALYLCASSLGQGPVRPLHFGNGTRLTVT.

This clonotype turned up a few times. The chain links TRBV7-2 to TRBJ2-7; no reliable D call. V was trimmed by 2 bases and J by 5 bases, leaving 7 bases between them. The CDR3 is 12 residues long. Germline lookup yields CDR1 SGHTA and CDR2 FQGNSA. The CDR3 protein is CASSLTVHEQYF. CDR3 in DNA: TGTGCCAGCAGCTTAACGGTCCACGAGCAGTACTTC.

This clonotype was detected only a few times. The rearrangement joins TRBV6-2 or TRBV6-3 to TRBJ1-2; 9 bases are shared with TRBD1. The CDR3 spans 13 residues. The V gene end was trimmed by 7 bases and the J gene end by 1 base; junction bases not matched to a gene: 1. Germline CDR1 MNHEY, CDR2 SVGEGT. The CDR3 nucleotides read TGTGCCAGCACGGGACAGGGTAACTATGGCTACACCTTC. It encodes CASTGQGNYGYTF.

V gene TRBV27 combines with J gene TRBJ1-2; 9 bases are a match to TRBD1. The V gene end was trimmed by 6 bases and the J gene end by 7 bases; junction bases not matched to a gene: 18. The germline V gene has CDR1 MNHEY and CDR2 SMNVEV (reference sequence). This CDR3 contains 17 residues. This CDR3 reads CASSHNRGRALGSGYTF. CDR3 sequence (DNA): TGTGCCAGCAGCCATAACAGGGGGCGCGCGCTTGGTAGTGGCTACACCTTC.

This clonotype came up a few times. A junction end diverges from the germline sequence, so it may reflect a read error. The chain couples TRBV3-1 to TRBJ2-1; D is perhaps TRBD2 (5 bases). Germline CDR1 is LGHDT and CDR2 is YNNKEL (reference sequence). The CDR3 sequence is 12 residues long. CDR3 nucleotides: TGTGCCAGCAGCCTCCACGACTATGAACAGTTCTTC. Residues: CASSLHDYEQFF.

J is TRBJ2-6 and V is TRBV12-3 or TRBV12-4; D gene unclear. V was pared by 7 bases and J by 0 bases, with 4 bases between. CDR3 size: 13 residues. The CDR3 DNA sequence: TGTGCCAGCACCGACTCTGGGGCCAACGTCCTGACTTTC. It specifies CASTDSGANVLTF.

The chain links TRBV29-1 to TRBJ2-5; D remains ambiguous. Germline assignment: CDR1 SQVTM and CDR2 ANQGSEA. V was cut by 8 bases and J by 1 base, with 11 bases left in between. The CDR3 spans 12 residues. The chain's CDR3 is CSTTRPQETQYF. The CDR3 DNA sequence: TGCAGCACCACACGGCCCCAAGAGACCCAGTACTTC.

This clonotype was seen only a few times. This rearrangement joins TRBV12-3 or TRBV12-4 to TRBJ2-3, with a possible D match to TRBD2 (6 bases). Trimming left V 1 base short and J 6 bases short, with 8 bases between. The CDR3 loop spans 13 amino acids. In nucleotides, the CDR3 is TGTGCCAGCAGTTTAGTCCGGGGGGATACGCAGTATTTT. Translation: CASSLVRGDTQYF.

The table lists this clonotype with a count of one. As DNA, the CDR3 is TGTGCCAGCAGTTTAAGCGGGGGTGGGGATACGCAGTATTTT. Amino acids: CASSLSGGGDTQYF. The chain uses TRBV27 and TRBJ2-3, with 8 bases lining up with TRBD2. V was pared by 2 bases and J by 6 bases, with 4 bases of the junction left unmatched. The CDR3 totals 14 residues. Germline values: CDR1 MNHEY, CDR2 SMNVEV (reference sequence).

The chain recombines TRBV20-1 with TRBJ2-3, with D possibly being TRBD2 (6 bases). The V and J ends lost 6 bases and 6 bases respectively, with 19 bases between them. Looked up from germline, CDR1 is DFQATT and CDR2 is SNEGSKA (reference sequence). This CDR3 spans 14 amino acids. The CDR3 bases are TGCAGTGCCAGAAGGAGTGGGAGGTTGGATACGCAGTATTTT. This encodes CSARRSGRLDTQYF.

The chain employs TRBV21-1 and TRBJ1-2; TRBD1 is the table's D call and was not checked against the DNA. TRBV21-1 is a pseudogene segment. The CDR3 spans 14 residues. The CDR3 protein is CASSNDRARDGYTF. In nucleotides, the CDR3 is TGTGCCAGCAGCAACGACAGGGCCCGAGATGGCTACACCTTC.

The chain uses TRBV20-1 and TRBJ2-7; D gene uncertain. This CDR3 contains 13 residues. V dropped 5 bases and J dropped 2 bases, with 13 bases sitting between them. Germline V gene sequence: CDR1 DFQATT, CDR2 SNEGSKA (reference sequence). CDR3 nucleotides: TGCAGTGCTGGCCCGACTTTTGCCTACGAGCAGTACTTC. Translating gives CSAGPTFAYEQYF.

This clonotype was recorded once. V usage is TRBV29-1 and J usage is TRBJ2-3, with 14 bases identical to TRBD2. V lost 4 bases and J lost 4; bases outside the gene matches: 19. The CDR3 spans 20 residues. In germline, CDR1 is SQVTM, CDR2 ANQGSEA. CDR3 sequence (DNA): TGCAGCGTTGCGGAACTAACCCCGGGACTAGCGGGAGTTCTCGCAGATACGCAGTATTTT. It translates to CSVAELTPGLAGVLADTQYF.

The genes are TRBV18 and TRBJ1-1; D perhaps matches TRBD1 (5 bases). The CDR3 is 12 residues long. From germline, CDR1 is KGHSH and CDR2 LQKENI. V lost 3 bases and J lost 11, with 13 bases in between. CDR3 sequence reads: CASSPGGVGAFF. In DNA form, the CDR3 reads TGTGCCAGCTCACCCGGGGGGGTCGGCGCTTTCTTT. Full variable domain (remainder filled in from reference TRBV18 and TRBJ1-1): NAGVMQNPRHLVRRRGQEARLRCSPMKGHSHVYWYRQLPEEGLKFMVYLQKENIIDESGMPKERFSAEFPKEGPSILRIQQVVRGDSAAYFCASSPGGVGAFFGQGTRLTVV.

The genes are TRBV20-1 and TRBJ2-1; 10 positions agree with TRBD2. Unmatched junction bases numbered 3, after V lost 0 bases and J lost 7 bases. The V gene's germline CDR1 is DFQATT and CDR2 SNEGSKA (reference sequence). The CDR3 totals 14 residues. This chain's CDR3 is CSAREAGGRNEQFF. The CDR3 coding sequence is TGCAGTGCTAGAGAAGCGGGAGGGCGAAATGAGCAGTTCTTC.

Only a few counts were recorded for this clonotype. V gene TRBV5-1 combines with J gene TRBJ1-1; maybe TRBD1 (5 bases). The CDR3 consists of 15 residues. Deletions cut 4 bases from V and 0 bases from J, with 13 bases between. Looked up from germline, CDR1 is SGHRS and CDR2 is YFSETQ. CDR3 residues: CASSLLGLLNTEAFF. The DNA of the CDR3 is TGCGCCAGCAGCCTACTGGGACTGCTGAACACTGAAGCTTTCTTT.

The chain couples TRBV11-3 to TRBJ2-7; the D gene is possibly TRBD2 (6 bases). V was clipped by 1 base and J by 2 bases, with 6 bases between them. Germline V gene sequence: CDR1 SGHNT, CDR2 YENEEA. The CDR3 runs to 13 residues. Here the CDR3 DNA reads TGTGCCAGCAGCTTAGGGGAGGCCTACGAGCAGTACTTC. This sequence encodes CASSLGEAYEQYF. The whole variable domain, filled in from reference TRBV11-3 and TRBJ2-7, reads EAGVVQSPRYKIIEKKQPVAFWCNPISGHNTLYWYLQNLGQGPELLIRYENEEAVDDSQLPKDRFSAERLKGVDSTLKIQPAELGDSAVYLCASSLGEAYEQYFGPGTRLTVT.

The genes are TRBV24-1 and TRBJ2-3, with 13 bases matching TRBD2. This CDR3 region has 17 residues. Germline V gene sequence: CDR1 KGHDR, CDR2 SFDVKD. The V and J ends lost 10 bases and 2 bases, in that order; junction bases with no gene match: 11. The CDR3: CATTGRTSGGTTDTQYF. In DNA, the CDR3 is TGTGCCACTACAGGGAGGACTAGCGGGGGCACCACAGATACGCAGTATTTT.